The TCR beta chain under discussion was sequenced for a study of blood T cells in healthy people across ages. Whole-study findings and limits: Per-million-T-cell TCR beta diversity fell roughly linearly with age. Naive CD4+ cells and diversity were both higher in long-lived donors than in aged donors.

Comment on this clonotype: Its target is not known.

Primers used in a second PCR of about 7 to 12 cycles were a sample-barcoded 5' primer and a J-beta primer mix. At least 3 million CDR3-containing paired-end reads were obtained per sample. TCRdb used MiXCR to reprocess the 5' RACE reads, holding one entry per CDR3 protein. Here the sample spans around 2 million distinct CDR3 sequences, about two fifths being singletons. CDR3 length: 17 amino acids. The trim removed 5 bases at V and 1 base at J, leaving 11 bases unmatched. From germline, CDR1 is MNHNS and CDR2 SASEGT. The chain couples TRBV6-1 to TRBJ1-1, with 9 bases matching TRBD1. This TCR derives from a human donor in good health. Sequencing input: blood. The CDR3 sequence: CASSTRTGAVGNTEAFF. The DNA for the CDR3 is TGTGCCAGCAGTACCAGGACAGGGGCGGTTGGGAACACTGAAGCTTTCTTT.